This TCR beta chain was documented in a study of blood T cell repertoires in COVID-19. At the level of the study: PBMCs, B-cell-depleted T cells, or T cells provided the cDNA or gDNA that made up the material.

Germline CDR1 SGHAT, CDR2 FQNNGV. V was clipped by 0 bases and J by 2 bases, with 11 bases between them. The CDR3 is made up of 15 amino acids. Sequenced by immunoSEQ multiplex PCR; TCRdb stores in-frame clones only, minus some. This table holds about 210,000 clones, around 83% found once. Input material: peripheral blood. This TCR came from a man aged 50 to 59 with active or convalescent COVID-19. The V and J genes are TRBV11-2 and TRBJ2-7; TRBD1 is a possible D gene (6 bases). CDR3 in DNA: TGTGCCAGCAGCTTAGATCCGGGACAAACCTACGAGCAGTACTTC. Amino acid sequence: CASSLDPGQTYEQYF.